Sequencing of this TCR beta chain was carried out in a study of chemoradiotherapy in HPV16-positive cancers. Notes on this clone: Its antigen is undetermined.

General study findings and limits: Only a couple of HPV16-positive patients supplied the functional HPV-specificity definition.

Deletions cut 2 bases from V and 0 bases from J, with 8 bases between. CDR1 is ENHRY, CDR2 SYGVKD, per germline. The length of the CDR3 is 15 residues. Produced via immunoSEQ multiplex PCR; TCRdb's table is partial and in-frame only. This table holds around 15,000 clones, approximately 71% found once. Sampling took place from a patient who underwent chemoradiotherapy. The chain recombines TRBV10-3 with TRBJ2-1; D remains ambiguous. This receptor was taken from a human donor with HPV-associated anogenital cancer. The CDR3 sequence is CAISERTSSYNEQFF. CDR3 DNA: TGTGCCATCAGTGAGAGGACCAGCTCCTACAATGAGCAGTTCTTC.